Detailed here is one T cell receptor beta chain. Trimming cost V 0 bases and J 7 bases, with 13 bases left between them. CDR1 and CDR2 from the germline V gene are LGHNA and YNFKEQ. The CDR3 runs to 15 residues. This PCR relied on a set of 60 Vbeta primers and 13 Jbeta primers. Sequenced by immunoSEQ multiplex PCR; TCRdb stores in-frame clones only, minus some. Of roughly 170,000 clones in the sample, about 80% are singletons; the top ten hold around 7.2%. This specimen comes from a study of cytomegalovirus exposure and HLA in healthy donors. V gene TRBV4-2 combines with J gene TRBJ2-1; possible D gene TRBD2, 5 bases. The sequencing sample was made of PBMCs. This sequence originates from a man aged 25 to 40 in good health and CMV-seropositive. In DNA form, the CDR3 reads TGTGCCAGCAGCCAAGATGCACTAGTGGGGAATGAGCAGTTCTTC. This translates into CASSQDALVGNEQFF.